The table lists the clone carrying this TCR beta chain with a few counts. As yet, its antigen is unknown. This record belongs to a study of T-cell memory formation after mild COVID-19. Study-level points and caveats: Day 15 to 85 contracting clones showed balanced CD4/CD8; day 15 to 37 expanders favored CD4+.

TCRdb used MiXCR to reprocess the 5' RACE reads, holding one entry per CDR3 protein. The sample holds over 70,000 distinct CDR3 sequences, roughly 16% seen once. The sequence was collected from a man in his late teens or twenties who had mild COVID-19 (a few samples of this study predate the infection). Cell type and time point are not known. The specimen sequenced was PBMCs or a T cell subset sorted from them (not recorded which).

CDR3 in DNA: TGTGCCAGCAGCGCGACCGGGACTAGCGGGGCTATAGAGCAGTACTTC. It encodes CASSATGTSGAIEQYF. V is TRBV11-2 and J is TRBJ2-7; 13 positions match TRBD2. Germline lookup yields CDR1 SGHAT and CDR2 FQNNGV. CDR3 length: 16 amino acids. The V segment lost 5 bases and the J segment 7 bases; nucleotides outside the gene matches: 11.